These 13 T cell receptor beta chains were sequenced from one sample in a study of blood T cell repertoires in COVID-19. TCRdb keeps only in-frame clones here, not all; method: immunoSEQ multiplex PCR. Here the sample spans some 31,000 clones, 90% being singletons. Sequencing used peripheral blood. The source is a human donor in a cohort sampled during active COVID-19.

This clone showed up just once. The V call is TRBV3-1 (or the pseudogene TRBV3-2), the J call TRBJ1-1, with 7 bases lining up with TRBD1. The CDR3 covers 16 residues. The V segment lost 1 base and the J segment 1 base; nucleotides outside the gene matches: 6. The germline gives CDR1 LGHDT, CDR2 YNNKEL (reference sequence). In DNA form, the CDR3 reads TGTGCCAGCAGCCAAGCCGGGACAGATAGGAACACTGAAGCTTTCTTT. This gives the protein CASSQAGTDRNTEAFF.

Here the CDR3 DNA reads TGTGCCAGCAGCCGCCGGGGGGGAGAAGGGGAGCAGTACTTC. It encodes CASSRRGGEGEQYF. The rearrangement links TRBV6-5 to TRBJ2-7; 8 positions agree with TRBD2. J was trimmed by 7 bases and V by 6 bases; bases with no gene match: 11. CDR3 size: 14 residues. CDR1 is MNHEY and CDR2 is SVGAGI in the germline V gene.

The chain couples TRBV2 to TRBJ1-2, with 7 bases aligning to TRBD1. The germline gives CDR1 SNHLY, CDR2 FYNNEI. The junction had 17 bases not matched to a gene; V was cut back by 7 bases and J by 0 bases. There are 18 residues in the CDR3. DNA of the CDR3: TGTGCCAGCACTACTTCCGGGACAGCACTTGGGTCTAACTATGGCTACACCTTC. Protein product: CASTTSGTALGSNYGYTF.

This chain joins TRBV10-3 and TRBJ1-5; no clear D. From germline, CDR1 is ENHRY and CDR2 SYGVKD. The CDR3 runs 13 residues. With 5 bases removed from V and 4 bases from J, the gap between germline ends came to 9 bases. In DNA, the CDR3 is TGTGCCATCAGTCCCTCGGAGAATCAGCCCCAGCATTTT. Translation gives CAISPSENQPQHF.

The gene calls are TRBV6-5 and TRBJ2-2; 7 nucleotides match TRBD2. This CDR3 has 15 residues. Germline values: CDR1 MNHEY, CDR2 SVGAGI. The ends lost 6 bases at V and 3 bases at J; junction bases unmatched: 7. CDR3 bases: TGTGCCAGCAGCCGAGGACTAGTCGACACCGGGGAGCTGTTTTTT. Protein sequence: CASSRGLVDTGELFF.

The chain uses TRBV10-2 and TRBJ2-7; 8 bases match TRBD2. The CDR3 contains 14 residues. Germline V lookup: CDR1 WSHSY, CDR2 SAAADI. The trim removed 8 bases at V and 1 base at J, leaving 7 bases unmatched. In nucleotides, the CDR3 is TGCGCCAGCCGTAGCGGGACCACATCCTACGAGCAGTACTTC. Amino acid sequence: CASRSGTTSYEQYF.

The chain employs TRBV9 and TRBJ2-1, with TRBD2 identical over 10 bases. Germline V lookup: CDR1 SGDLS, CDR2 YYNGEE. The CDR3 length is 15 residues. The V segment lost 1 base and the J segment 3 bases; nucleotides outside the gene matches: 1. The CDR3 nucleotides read TGTGCCAGCAGCGTACTAGCGGGAGACTACAATGAGCAGTTCTTC. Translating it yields CASSVLAGDYNEQFF.

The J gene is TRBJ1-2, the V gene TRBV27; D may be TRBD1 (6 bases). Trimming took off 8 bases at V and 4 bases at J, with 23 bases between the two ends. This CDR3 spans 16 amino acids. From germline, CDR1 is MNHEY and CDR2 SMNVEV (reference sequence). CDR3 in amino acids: CASRSLFTGLIYGYTF. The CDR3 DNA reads TGTGCCAGCCGGAGTTTGTTCACAGGGCTCATCTATGGCTACACCTTC.

The CDR3 coding sequence is TGTGCCAGCAGTGTGAACAGGGGCGACGCTTTCTTT. It encodes CASSVNRGDAFF. V is TRBV12-3 or TRBV12-4 and J is TRBJ1-1; 7 nucleotides line up with TRBD1. Trimming at V came to 5 bases and at J to 11 bases, leaving 8 bases not matched to a gene. The CDR3 is made up of 12 amino acids.

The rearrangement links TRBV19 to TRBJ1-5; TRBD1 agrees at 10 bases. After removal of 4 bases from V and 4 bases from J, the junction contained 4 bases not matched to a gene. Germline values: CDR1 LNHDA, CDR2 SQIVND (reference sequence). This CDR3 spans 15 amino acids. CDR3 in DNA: TGTGCCAGTAGTAGACAGGGGGCTAGGAATCAGCCCCAGCATTTT. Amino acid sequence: CASSRQGARNQPQHF.

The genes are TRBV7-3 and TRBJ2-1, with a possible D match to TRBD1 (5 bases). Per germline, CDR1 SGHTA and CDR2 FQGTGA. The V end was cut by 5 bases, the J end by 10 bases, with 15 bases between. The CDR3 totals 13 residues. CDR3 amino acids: CASSANAGKEQFF. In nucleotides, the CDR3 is TGTGCCAGCAGCGCTAACGCAGGGAAGGAGCAGTTCTTC.

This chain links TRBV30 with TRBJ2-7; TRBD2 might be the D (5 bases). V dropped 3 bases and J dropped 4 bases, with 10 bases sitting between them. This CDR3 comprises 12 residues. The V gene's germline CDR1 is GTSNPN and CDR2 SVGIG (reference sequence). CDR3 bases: TGTGCCTGGAGGCCAGCGGATTACGAGCAGTACTTC. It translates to CAWRPADYEQYF.

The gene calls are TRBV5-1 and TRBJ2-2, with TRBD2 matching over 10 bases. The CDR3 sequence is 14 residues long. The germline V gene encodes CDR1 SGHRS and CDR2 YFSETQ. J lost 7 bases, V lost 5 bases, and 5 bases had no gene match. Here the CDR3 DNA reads TGCGCCAGCAGGGCTAGCGGGAGTATCGGGGAGCTGTTTTTT. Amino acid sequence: CASRASGSIGELFF.